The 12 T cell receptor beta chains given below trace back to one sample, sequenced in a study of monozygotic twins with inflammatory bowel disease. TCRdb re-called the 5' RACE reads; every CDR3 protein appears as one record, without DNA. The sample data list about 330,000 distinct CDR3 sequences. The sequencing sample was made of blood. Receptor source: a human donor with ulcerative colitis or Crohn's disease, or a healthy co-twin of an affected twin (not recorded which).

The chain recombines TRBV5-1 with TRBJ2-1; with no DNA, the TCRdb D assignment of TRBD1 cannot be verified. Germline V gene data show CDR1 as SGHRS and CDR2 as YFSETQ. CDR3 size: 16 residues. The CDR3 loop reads CASSLGVSRGGNEQFF.

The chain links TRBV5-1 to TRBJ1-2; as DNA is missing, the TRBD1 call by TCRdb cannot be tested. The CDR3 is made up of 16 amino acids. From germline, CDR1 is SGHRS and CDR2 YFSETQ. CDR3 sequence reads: CASLPGSGQGNYGYTF.

The CDR3 region is CASSLIPSDEQYF. This rearrangement joins TRBV7-3 to TRBJ2-7. Germline V gene data show CDR1 as SGHTA and CDR2 as FQGTGA. The CDR3 is 13 amino acids.

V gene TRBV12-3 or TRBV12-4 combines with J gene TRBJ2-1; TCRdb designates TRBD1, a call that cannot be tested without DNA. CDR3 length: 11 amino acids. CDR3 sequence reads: CAIRTGVEQFF.

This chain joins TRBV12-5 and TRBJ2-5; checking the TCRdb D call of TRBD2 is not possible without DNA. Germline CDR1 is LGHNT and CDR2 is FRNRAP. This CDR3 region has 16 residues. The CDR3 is CASGLAPSRDLGTQYF.

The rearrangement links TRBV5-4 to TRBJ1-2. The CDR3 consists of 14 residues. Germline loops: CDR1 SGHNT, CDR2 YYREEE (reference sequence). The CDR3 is CASSLVKSNYGYTF.

The CDR3 region is CSASPLAGSTDTQYF. This chain uses TRBV20-1 with TRBJ2-3; TCRdb proposes TRBD2, but this gene call is untestable without DNA. The CDR3 contains 15 residues. Germline CDR1 is DFQATT and CDR2 is SNEGSKA (reference sequence).

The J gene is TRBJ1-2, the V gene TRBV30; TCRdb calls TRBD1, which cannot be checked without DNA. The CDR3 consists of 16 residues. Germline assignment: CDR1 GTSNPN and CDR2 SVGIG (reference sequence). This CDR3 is CAWIPFVAPGSYGYTF.

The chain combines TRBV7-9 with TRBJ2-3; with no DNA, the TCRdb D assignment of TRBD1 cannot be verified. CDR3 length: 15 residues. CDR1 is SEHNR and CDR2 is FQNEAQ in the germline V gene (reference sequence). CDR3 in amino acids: CASSTETDSTDTQYF.

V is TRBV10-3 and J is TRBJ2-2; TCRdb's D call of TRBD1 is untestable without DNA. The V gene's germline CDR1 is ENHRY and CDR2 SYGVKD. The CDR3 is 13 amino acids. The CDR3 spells CAISGRATGELFF.

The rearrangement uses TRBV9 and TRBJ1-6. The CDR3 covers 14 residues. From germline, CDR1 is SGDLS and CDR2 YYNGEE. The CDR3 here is CASSVAGDNSPLHF.

This CDR3 is CASSFRDPNLGYTF. The chain couples TRBV5-6 to TRBJ1-2. The V gene's germline CDR1 is SGHDT and CDR2 YYEEEE. This CDR3 has 14 amino acids.